This passage covers 21 T cell receptor beta chains from one sample sequenced in a study of blood T cell repertoires in COVID-19. Data came from immunoSEQ multiplex PCR; TCRdb stores just in-frame clones and leaves some out. Here the sample spans around 110,000 clones, approximately 84% being singletons. Sequenced: peripheral blood. The receptors here all came from a man between 65 and 85 years old with active or convalescent COVID-19.

This clone was counted a single time. The genes are TRBV7-6 and TRBJ1-1; D remains unclear. In germline, CDR1 is SGHVS, CDR2 FNYEAQ. The CDR3 is 13 residues long. V was cut by 5 bases and J by 0 bases, with 7 bases left in between. The chain's CDR3 is CASSPSMNTEAFF. CDR3 DNA: TGTGCCAGCAGCCCATCCATGAACACTGAAGCTTTCTTT. Supplemented by reference TRBV7-6 and TRBJ1-1, the full variable domain reads GAGVSQSPRYKVTKRGQDVALRCDPISGHVSLYWYRQALGQGPEFLTYFNYEAQQDKSGLPNDRFSAERPEGSISTLTIQRTEQRDSAMYRCASSPSMNTEAFFGQGTRLTVV.

The chain combines TRBV10-2 with TRBJ1-1; no firm D call. V shed 6 bases and J shed 0 bases, with 5 bases lying between them. The germline gives CDR1 WSHSY, CDR2 SAAADI. The CDR3 sequence is 12 residues long. The CDR3 loop reads CASRQMNTEAFF. The CDR3 DNA sequence: TGCGCCAGCAGACAGATGAACACTGAAGCTTTCTTT.

This rearrangement joins TRBV19 to TRBJ1-2, with 7 bases aligning to TRBD1. After removal of 5 bases from V and 6 bases from J, the junction contained 12 bases not matched to a gene. Looked up from germline, CDR1 is LNHDA and CDR2 is SQIVND (reference sequence). The CDR3 is 15 residues long. CDR3 residues: CASSREQGRPDGYTF. CDR3 DNA: TGTGCCAGTAGTCGAGAACAGGGGAGGCCGGATGGCTACACCTTC.

This sequence joins TRBV9 and TRBJ1-6; the D is unclear. This CDR3 has 13 residues. Germline CDR1 and CDR2: SGDLS and YYNGEE. Trimming shortened V by 4 bases and J by 8 bases, and 10 bases separated the two germline ends. The CDR3 loop is CASSLGPDSPLHF. CDR3 in DNA: TGTGCCAGCAGCCTTGGGCCCGATTCACCCCTCCACTTT.

V gene TRBV28 combines with J gene TRBJ1-4, with 9 bases aligning to TRBD1. The CDR3 is 16 residues long. Germline values: CDR1 MDHEN, CDR2 SYDVKM. Trimming removed 4 bases from V and 3 bases from J; junction bases left unmatched: 6. The DNA for the CDR3 is TGTGCCAGCAGTTGGGACAGGGAGGGGGCTAATGAAAAACTGTTTTTT. This translates into CASSWDREGANEKLFF.

The V call is TRBV2, the J call TRBJ1-2; D remains ambiguous. The CDR3 covers 13 residues. V was cut by 2 bases and J by 5 bases, with 9 bases left in between. Germline V gene data show CDR1 as SNHLY and CDR2 as FYNNEI. The CDR3 loop reads CASSERRLYGYTF. The CDR3 coding sequence is TGTGCCAGCAGTGAACGGAGGCTATATGGCTACACCTTC.

V is TRBV18 and J is TRBJ1-2; D perhaps matches TRBD1 (5 bases). The CDR3 is made up of 16 amino acids. Trimming took 3 bases from V and 3 from J, leaving 17 bases between them. From germline, CDR1 is KGHSH and CDR2 LQKENI. The CDR3, as DNA: TGTGCCAGCTCACCCGCCTCTATGGACAACCACTATGGCTACACCTTC. Translating gives CASSPASMDNHYGYTF.

This clone was counted a single time. The chain has TRBV14 and TRBJ2-1, with 11 nucleotides matching TRBD2. Germline loops: CDR1 SGHDN, CDR2 FVKESK. The CDR3 loop spans 17 amino acids. J lost 9 bases, V lost 0 bases, and 10 bases had no gene match. The CDR3 DNA reads as TGTGCCAGCAGCCAAGAGAGACTAGCGGGACGGTATACTGAGCAGTTCTTC. This translates into CASSQERLAGRYTEQFF.

The chain is built from TRBV23-1 and TRBJ2-4; 8 bases are shared with TRBD2. TRBV23-1 falls under the ORF class, with uncertain function. J gave up 0 bases and V 2 bases, and 21 bases lay outside the gene matches. The CDR3 runs 22 residues. CDR3 in DNA: TGCGCCAGCAGTCAAAATCAGGGCGGGAGGCGCAGGGTCCCCTTAGCCAAAAACATTCAGTACTTC. Amino acid sequence: CASSQNQGGRRRVPLAKNIQYF.

The CDR3 region has the DNA TGTGCCACCTCGGATCTCGGGGGGATGACCTACGAGCAGTACTTC. It encodes CATSDLGGMTYEQYF. The chain employs TRBV10-3 and TRBJ2-7, with 7 bases lining up with TRBD2. From germline, CDR1 is ENHRY and CDR2 SYGVKD. V gave up 10 bases and J gave up 2 bases; unmatched junction bases: 14. The CDR3 has 15 amino acids.

The V and J genes are TRBV5-1 and TRBJ1-1, with a tentative D call TRBD1 (5 bases). The germline V and J ends were trimmed by 0 bases and 1 base, with 10 bases remaining between them. This CDR3 contains 15 residues. CDR1 and CDR2 (germline): SGHRS, YFSETQ. The DNA for the CDR3 is TGCGCCAGCAGCTTGGAAGGGGCGAGGAACACTGAAGCTTTCTTT. This encodes CASSLEGARNTEAFF.

The chain joins TRBV29-1 to TRBJ1-2; TRBD1 matches 7 bases. CDR3 length equals 11 residues. In germline, CDR1 is SQVTM, CDR2 ANQGSEA. The V and J ends lost 7 bases and 5 bases, in that order; junction bases with no gene match: 4. The DNA for the CDR3 is TGCAGCGCCAGGGGGGAGTATGGCTACACCTTC. Translating gives CSARGEYGYTF.

This chain joins TRBV5-1 and TRBJ1-1; TRBD1 might be the D (6 bases). CDR1 and CDR2 (germline): SGHRS, YFSETQ. The CDR3 extends over 17 amino acids. V lost 1 base to trimming and J lost 0 bases, with 16 bases between them. CDR3 amino acids: CASSLPRGSDMNTEAFF. CDR3 in DNA: TGCGCCAGCAGCTTGCCCAGGGGATCGGATATGAACACTGAAGCTTTCTTT. The complete variable domain, with remaining parts taken from reference TRBV5-1 and TRBJ1-1, reads KAGVTQTPRYLIKTRGQQVTLSCSPISGHRSVSWYQQTPGQGLQFLFEYFSETQRNKGNFPGRFSGRQFSNSRSEMNVSTLELGDSALYLCASSLPRGSDMNTEAFFGQGTRLTVV.

This clone has a single count. The rearrangement uses TRBV30 and TRBJ2-2; 8 nucleotides match TRBD2. CDR1 GTSNPN and CDR2 SVGIG come from the germline V gene (reference sequence). The CDR3 is 15 residues long. Trimming removed 5 bases from V and 1 base from J; junction bases left unmatched: 6. The CDR3 protein is CAWVKRGLNTGELFF. The CDR3, as DNA: TGTGCCTGGGTTAAGCGGGGGCTGAACACCGGGGAGCTGTTTTTT.

This clone came up a few times. The CDR3 DNA is TGCGCCAGCAGGCTAGGACAGGGGGCCCCCTACGAGCAGTACTTC. Protein sequence: CASRLGQGAPYEQYF. The chain recombines TRBV23-1 with TRBJ2-7; 11 bases match TRBD1. TRBV23-1 is flagged as an ORF with uncertain function. V shed 6 bases and J 2 bases; nucleotides not matched to a gene: 6. The CDR3 has 15 residues.

The chain joins TRBV16 to TRBJ1-2; TRBD1 aligns across 9 bases. With 2 bases clipped from V and 7 bases from J, the junction kept 14 bases outside the gene matches. CDR1 and CDR2 from the germline V gene are KGHSY and FQNENV. The CDR3 runs to 17 residues. As DNA, the CDR3 is TGTGCCAGCAGCCAAGGGACTCACTTTCCGGACAGGGGTGGCTACACCTTC. Protein: CASSQGTHFPDRGGYTF.

The CDR3 DNA reads TGTGCTAGTGGTTTGGTACTCGGGGCAGGGGTGAATAGCAATCAGCCCCAGCATTTT. Translation: CASGLVLGAGVNSNQPQHF. The chain carries TRBV12-5 and TRBJ1-5, with D possibly matching TRBD1 (6 bases). Trimming removed 0 bases from V and 0 bases from J, with 18 bases in between. Germline CDR1 and CDR2: LGHNT and FRNRAP. CDR3 length: 19 amino acids.

CDR3 region: CASSRQAANTGELFF. CDR3 coding DNA: TGTGCCAGCTCACGACAAGCGGCGAACACCGGGGAGCTGTTTTTT. The J gene is TRBJ2-2, the V gene TRBV18, with a tentative D call TRBD2 (5 bases). Germline V gene sequence: CDR1 KGHSH, CDR2 LQKENI. The ends were cut back, 4 bases at V and 0 bases at J, with 9 bases in the middle. This CDR3 spans 15 amino acids. Drawing the rest from reference TRBV18 and TRBJ2-2, the complete variable domain is NAGVMQNPRHLVRRRGQEARLRCSPMKGHSHVYWYRQLPEEGLKFMVYLQKENIIDESGMPKERFSAEFPKEGPSILRIQQVVRGDSAAYFCASSRQAANTGELFFGEGSRLTVL.

V and J are TRBV7-9 and TRBJ2-1, with D possibly matching TRBD1 (5 bases). Looked up from germline, CDR1 is SEHNR and CDR2 is FQNEAQ (reference sequence). The CDR3 consists of 15 residues. Trimming removed 1 base at V and 4 bases at J, with 11 bases between. CDR3 DNA sequence: TGTGCCAGCAGCTTAGGTAGGGGTCAGTACAATGAGCAGTTCTTC. Residues: CASSLGRGQYNEQFF.

In its sample, this clone was seen once. This rearrangement joins TRBV11-2 to TRBJ1-3, with TRBD1 identical over 7 bases. The germline V gene encodes CDR1 SGHAT and CDR2 FQNNGV. V trimming: 4 bases; J trimming: 0 bases; junction bases outside the gene matches: 12. The CDR3 sequence is 18 residues long. CDR3 protein: CASSSGGTLKSSGNTIYF. The CDR3 coding sequence is TGTGCCAGCAGCTCAGGGGGGACGTTGAAGAGCTCTGGAAACACCATATATTTT.

The rearrangement links TRBV6-5 to TRBJ2-3; D uncertain. V was cut by 0 bases and J by 9 bases, with 10 bases left in between. CDR3 size: 13 residues. CDR1 MNHEY and CDR2 SVGAGI come from the germline V gene. The CDR3 here is CASSYSSISTQYF. The CDR3 DNA follows: TGTGCCAGCAGTTACTCGTCCATTTCCACGCAGTATTTT.